This T cell receptor (beta chain) was observed in a study of blood T cells in healthy people across ages (dated by TCRdb to between 2015 and 2016). Context from the whole study: In model experiments, template switching captured about one uniquely barcoded TCR beta cDNA molecule for every two T cells. The study measured age-related changes in TCR beta repertoire diversity using deep sequencing normalized with unique cDNA molecular identifiers. For two donors (one aged 18 to 29 and one aged 80 or older), the study analyzed two additional independent replicas of 1 million unique cDNA reads from the same blood draw. Four age groups were formed from the donors: young (average about 15 years), middle-aged (more than 35), aged (62) and long-lived (about 75). Donors of different ages were randomly distributed across sequencing lanes to avoid experimental bias.

Libraries were constructed by 5' RACE. These reads were obtained on an Illumina HiSeq 2500. The second PCR ran for roughly 7 to 12 cycles and used a J-beta primer mix along with a sample-barcoded 5' primer. A unique molecular identifier was introduced onto each TCR beta cDNA molecule by a template-switch 5' adaptor carrying 12 random nucleotides. Each sample yielded at least 2.5 million CDR3-containing paired-end reads. First-strand cDNA synthesis was performed from all RNA using the Mint cDNA synthesis kit, with priming by a TRBC-specific oligonucleotide. Following uracil-DNA glycosylase treatment, a first 18-cycle PCR with universal primers M1SS and BC2_uni_R was performed on all cDNA. In the original analysis: Each sample was normalized by randomly selecting 1 million high-quality reads, each carrying a distinct molecular identifier. Instead of being binned into consensus sequences, reads with shared molecular identifiers were discarded. MiTCR, run with a Q25 quality threshold and the strictest error-elimination algorithm, handled CDR3 identification, clonotype clustering and error correction. A nonparametric unseen species model using Euler transformation provided a lower-bound estimate of total TCR beta diversity. Starting from the raw public reads, TCRdb applied fastp trimming at Q25, assembled clones with MiXCR and retained in-frame beta chains. Entries that share a CDR3 protein sequence are merged under the most common genes and DNA. TCRdb, not the original authors, processed these V and J calls. This sample lists 1.5 million to 1.9 million distinct CDR3 sequences; approximately 43% were detected once. The ten biggest clones cover approximately 4% of the sample.

Comment on this clonotype: Which antigen it targets is not known. One base away there is no much larger clone; base qualities are not given.

Systemically healthy Caucasian individuals from Russia, 35 to 50 in total and aged 6 to 90 years, were included as donors. Each donor gave ten milliliters of peripheral blood, collected into EDTA-treated Vacutainer tubes. PBMCs were isolated by Ficoll-Paque density-gradient centrifugation, with at least 7 million obtained per sample. Trizol reagent was used to extract total RNA from the PBMCs, yielding at least 5.5 micrograms per sample. For every donor, an aliquot of PBMCs went through flow cytometry to measure the percentages of naive CD45RAhigh/CD27high T cells. The CDR3, cysteine through phenylalanine, is 17 amino acids long. Only the CDR3 region is kept as DNA, spanning 51 bases read in frame from base 1. Unmatched junction bases come to 9, with V trimmed by 5 bases and J by 4 bases. Reading the germline V gene gives CDR1 SGHTA and CDR2 FQGNSA. Paper-wide results and their limitations: Because donor CMV infection status was unknown, age-related changes in expanded clonotypes were potentially confounded. As age increased, observed TCR beta diversity per million T cells dropped in a roughly linear way, and a significant reduction was already evident by age 40. Compared with the aged group, the long-lived group had more naive CD4+ T cells, fewer expanded clones and increased TCR diversity, suggesting age selection. Because profiling used bulk unsorted PBMCs, naive and antigen-experienced compartments could not be compared conclusively. Estimates of total diversity based on one million sequenced T cells were considered lower bounds and underestimates. The percentage of naive T cells measured by flow cytometry correlated strongly with observed TCR beta diversity.

The material sequenced was blood. This clonotype was obtained from a woman under 30 in good health. The chain is encoded by TRBV7-2 joined to TRBJ2-7, with 15 central nucleotides matching TRBD2. CDR3 sequence: CTSSLWTSGRAPYEQYF. The DNA reads as follows: TGTACCAGCAGCCTATGGACTAGCGGGAGGGCTCCGTACGAGCAGTACTTC.